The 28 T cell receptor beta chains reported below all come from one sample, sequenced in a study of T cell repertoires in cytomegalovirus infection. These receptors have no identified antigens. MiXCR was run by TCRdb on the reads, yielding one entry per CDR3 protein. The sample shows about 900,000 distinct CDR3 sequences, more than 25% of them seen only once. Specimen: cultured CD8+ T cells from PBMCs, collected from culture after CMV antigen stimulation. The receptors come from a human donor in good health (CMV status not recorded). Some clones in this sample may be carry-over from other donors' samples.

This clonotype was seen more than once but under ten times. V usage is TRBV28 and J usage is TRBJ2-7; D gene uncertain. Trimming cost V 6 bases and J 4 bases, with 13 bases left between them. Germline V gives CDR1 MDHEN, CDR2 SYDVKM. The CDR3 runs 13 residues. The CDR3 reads CASRGRQEYEQYV. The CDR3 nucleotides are TGTGCCAGCAGAGGACGGCAGGAGTACGAGCAGTACGTC.

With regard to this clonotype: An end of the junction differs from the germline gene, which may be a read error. The CDR3 DNA follows: TGTGTCAGCATTCCAGGGGGCCCTCTCCGATCCACAGATACGCAGTATTTT. Translating gives CVSIPGGPLRSTDTQYF. The rearrangement links TRBV5-4 to TRBJ2-3; 8 bases align to TRBD1. The CDR3 spans 17 residues. From germline, CDR1 is SGHNT and CDR2 YYREEE (reference sequence).

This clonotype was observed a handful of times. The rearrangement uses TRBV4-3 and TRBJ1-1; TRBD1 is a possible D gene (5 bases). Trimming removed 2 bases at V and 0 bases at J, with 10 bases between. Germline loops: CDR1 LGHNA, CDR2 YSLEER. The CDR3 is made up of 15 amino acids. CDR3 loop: CASSQFRVMNTEAFF. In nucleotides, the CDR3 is TGCGCCAGCAGCCAATTCAGGGTCATGAACACTGAAGCTTTCTTT.

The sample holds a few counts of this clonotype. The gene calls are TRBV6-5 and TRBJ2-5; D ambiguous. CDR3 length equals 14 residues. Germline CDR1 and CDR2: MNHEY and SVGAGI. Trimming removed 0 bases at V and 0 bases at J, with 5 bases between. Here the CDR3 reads CASSYSGYQETQYF. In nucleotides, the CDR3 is TGTGCCAGCAGTTACTCCGGGTACCAAGAGACCCAGTACTTC.

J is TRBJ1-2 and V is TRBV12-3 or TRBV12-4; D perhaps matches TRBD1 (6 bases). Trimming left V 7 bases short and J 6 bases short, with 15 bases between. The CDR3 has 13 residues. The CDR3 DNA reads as TGTGCCAGCATCGATCAGGGGATCGATGGCTACACCTTC. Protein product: CASIDQGIDGYTF.

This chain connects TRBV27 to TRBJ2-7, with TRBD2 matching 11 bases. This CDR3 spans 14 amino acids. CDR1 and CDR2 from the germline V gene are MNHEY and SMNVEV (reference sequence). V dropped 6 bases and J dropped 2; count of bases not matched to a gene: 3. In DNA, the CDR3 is TGTGCCAGCAGACCTAGCGGGGGGACCTACGAGCAGTACGTC. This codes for CASRPSGGTYEQYV.

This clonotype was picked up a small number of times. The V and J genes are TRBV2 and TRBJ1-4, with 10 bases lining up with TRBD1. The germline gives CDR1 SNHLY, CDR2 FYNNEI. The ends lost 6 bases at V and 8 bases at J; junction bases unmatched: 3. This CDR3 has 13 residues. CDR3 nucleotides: TGTGCCAGCAGGGACAGGGGGAAGGAAAAACTGTTTTTT. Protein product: CASRDRGKEKLFF.

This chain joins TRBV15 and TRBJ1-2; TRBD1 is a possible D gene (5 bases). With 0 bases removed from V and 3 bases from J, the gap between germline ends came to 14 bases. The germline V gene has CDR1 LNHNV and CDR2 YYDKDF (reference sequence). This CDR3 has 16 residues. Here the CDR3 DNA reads TGTGCCACCAGCAGAGATCGGGGCTCGAGTCACTATGGCTACACCTTC. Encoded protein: CATSRDRGSSHYGYTF.

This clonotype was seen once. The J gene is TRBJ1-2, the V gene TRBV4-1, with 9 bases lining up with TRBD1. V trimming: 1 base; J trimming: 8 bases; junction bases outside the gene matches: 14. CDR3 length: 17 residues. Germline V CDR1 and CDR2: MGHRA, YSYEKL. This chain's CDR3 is CASSQVGQGEFLAGYTF. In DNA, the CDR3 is TGCGCCAGCAGCCAAGTGGGACAGGGAGAGTTCCTTGCCGGCTACACCTTC.

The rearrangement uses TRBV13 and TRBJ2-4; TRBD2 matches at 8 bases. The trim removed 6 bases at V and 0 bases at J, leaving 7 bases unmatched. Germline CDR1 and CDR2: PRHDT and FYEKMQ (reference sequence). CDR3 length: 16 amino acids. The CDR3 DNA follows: TGTGCCAGCAGTTCCGGGGGGGCCCGAGCCAAAAACATTCAGTACTTC. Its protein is CASSSGGARAKNIQYF.

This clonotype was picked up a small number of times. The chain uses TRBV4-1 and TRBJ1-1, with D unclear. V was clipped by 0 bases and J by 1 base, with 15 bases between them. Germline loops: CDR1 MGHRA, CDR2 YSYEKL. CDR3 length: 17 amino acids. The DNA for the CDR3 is TGCGCCAGCAGCCAAGATCCAGAGAGGGCAGGGAACACTGAAGCTTTCTTT. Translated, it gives CASSQDPERAGNTEAFF.

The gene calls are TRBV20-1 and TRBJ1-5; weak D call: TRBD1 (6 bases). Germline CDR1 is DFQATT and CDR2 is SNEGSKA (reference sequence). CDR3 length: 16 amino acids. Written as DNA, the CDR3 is TGCAGCCGGGGGGCCCCGGGCGGTGGGAGCAATCAGCCCCAGCATTTT. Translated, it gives CSRGAPGGGSNQPQHF.

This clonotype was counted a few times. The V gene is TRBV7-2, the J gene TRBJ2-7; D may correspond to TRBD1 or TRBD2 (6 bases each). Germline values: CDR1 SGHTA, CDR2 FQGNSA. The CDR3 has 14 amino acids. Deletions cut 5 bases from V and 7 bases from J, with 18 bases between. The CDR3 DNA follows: TGTGCCAGCAGCCCCGGCGAAGGGGGAGGTGAGCAGTACGTC. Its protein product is CASSPGEGGGEQYV.

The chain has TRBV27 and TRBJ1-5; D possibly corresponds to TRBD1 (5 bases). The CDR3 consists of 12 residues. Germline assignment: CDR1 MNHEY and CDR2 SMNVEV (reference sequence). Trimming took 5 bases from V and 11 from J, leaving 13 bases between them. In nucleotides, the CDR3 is TGTGCCAGCAGTCCTCCCCGGGGGTCCCAGCATTTT. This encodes CASSPPRGSQHF.

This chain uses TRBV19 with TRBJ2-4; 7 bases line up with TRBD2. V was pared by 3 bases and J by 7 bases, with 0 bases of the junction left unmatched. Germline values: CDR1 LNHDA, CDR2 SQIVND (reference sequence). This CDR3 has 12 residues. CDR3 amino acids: CASSIGGNIQYF. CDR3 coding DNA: TGTGCCAGTAGTATCGGGGGGAACATTCAGTACTTC.

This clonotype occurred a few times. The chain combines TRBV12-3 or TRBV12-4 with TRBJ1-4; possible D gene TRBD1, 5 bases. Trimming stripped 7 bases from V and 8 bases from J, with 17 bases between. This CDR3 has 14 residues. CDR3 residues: CASTSVQGGEKLFF. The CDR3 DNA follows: TGTGCCAGCACCTCAGTCCAGGGAGGCGAAAAACTGTTTTTT.

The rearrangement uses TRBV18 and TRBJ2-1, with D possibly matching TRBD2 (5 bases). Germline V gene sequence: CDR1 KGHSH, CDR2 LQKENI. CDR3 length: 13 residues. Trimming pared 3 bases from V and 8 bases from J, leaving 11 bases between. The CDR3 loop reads CASSPRGIDEQFF. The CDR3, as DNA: TGTGCCAGCTCACCCAGAGGGATCGATGAGCAGTTCTTC. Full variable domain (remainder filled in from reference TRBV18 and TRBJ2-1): NAGVMQNPRHLVRRRGQEARLRCSPMKGHSHVYWYRQLPEEGLKFMVYLQKENIIDESGMPKERFSAEFPKEGPSILRIQQVVRGDSAAYFCASSPRGIDEQFFGPGTRLTVL.

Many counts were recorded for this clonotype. CDR3 sequence reads: CASSQRGQPQHF. CDR3 bases: TGTGCCAGCAGCCAACGGGGGCAGCCCCAGCATTTT. This chain uses TRBV7-6 with TRBJ1-5; possible D gene TRBD1, 5 bases. Trimming took off 5 bases at V and 7 bases at J, with 9 bases between the two ends. The CDR3 totals 12 residues. The V gene's germline CDR1 is SGHVS and CDR2 FNYEAQ.

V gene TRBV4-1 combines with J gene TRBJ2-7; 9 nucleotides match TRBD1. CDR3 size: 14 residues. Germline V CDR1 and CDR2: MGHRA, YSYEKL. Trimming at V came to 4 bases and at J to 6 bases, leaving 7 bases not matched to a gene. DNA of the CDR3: TGCGCCAGCAGCCCCGGGACAGGGATCAGCGAGCAGTACTTC. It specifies CASSPGTGISEQYF.

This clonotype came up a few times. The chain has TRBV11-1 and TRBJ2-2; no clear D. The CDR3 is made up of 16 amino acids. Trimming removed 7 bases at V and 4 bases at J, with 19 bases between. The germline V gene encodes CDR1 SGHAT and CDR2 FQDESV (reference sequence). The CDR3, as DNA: TGTGCCAGCACCGCGATTGGAACGATACTCACCGGGGAGCTGTTTTTT. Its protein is CASTAIGTILTGELFF.

CDR3 sequence reads: CASRERGTEAFF. The CDR3, as DNA: TGTGCCAGCAGGGAAAGGGGAACTGAAGCTTTCTTT. V usage is TRBV6-5 and J usage is TRBJ1-1, with D possibly matching TRBD1 (5 bases). This CDR3 has 12 amino acids. CDR1 is MNHEY and CDR2 is SVGAGI in the germline V gene. V was clipped by 6 bases and J by 5 bases, with 10 bases between them.

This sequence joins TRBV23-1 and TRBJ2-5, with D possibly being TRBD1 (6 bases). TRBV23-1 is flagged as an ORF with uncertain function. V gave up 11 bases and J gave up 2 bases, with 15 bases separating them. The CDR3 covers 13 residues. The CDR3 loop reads CAAGNREQETQYF. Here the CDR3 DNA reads TGCGCCGCGGGTAACAGGGAACAAGAGACCCAGTACTTC.

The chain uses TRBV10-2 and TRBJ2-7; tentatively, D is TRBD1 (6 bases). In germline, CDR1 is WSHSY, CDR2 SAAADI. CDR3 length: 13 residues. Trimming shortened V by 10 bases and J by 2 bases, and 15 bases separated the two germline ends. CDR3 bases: TGCGCCACCCTACAGGGTGGCGCCTACGAGCAGTACGTC. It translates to CATLQGGAYEQYV.

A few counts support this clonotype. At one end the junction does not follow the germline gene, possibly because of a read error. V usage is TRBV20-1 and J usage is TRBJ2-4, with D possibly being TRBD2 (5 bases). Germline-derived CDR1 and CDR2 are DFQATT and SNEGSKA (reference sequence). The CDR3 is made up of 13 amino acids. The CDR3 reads CSAGDGLKNIQYF. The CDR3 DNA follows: TGCAGTGCTGGAGACGGACTTAAAAACATTCAGTACTTC.

CDR3 sequence: CATRTRGGQIDTQYF. The CDR3 nucleotides are TGTGCCACCAGAACACGGGGGGGCCAGATAGATACGCAGTATTTT. This chain joins TRBV15 and TRBJ2-3; 8 positions match TRBD2. CDR1 is LNHNV, CDR2 YYDKDF, per germline (reference sequence). The CDR3 covers 15 residues. J gave up 5 bases and V 6 bases, and 10 bases lay outside the gene matches.

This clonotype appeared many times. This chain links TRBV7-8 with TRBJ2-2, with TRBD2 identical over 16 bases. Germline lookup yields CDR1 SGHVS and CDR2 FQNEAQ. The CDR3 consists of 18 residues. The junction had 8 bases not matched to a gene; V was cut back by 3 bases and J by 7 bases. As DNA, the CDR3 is TGTGCCAGCAGCTTCGGGACTAGCGGGGGGGCCTTGGGCGGGGAGCTGTTTTTT. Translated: CASSFGTSGGALGGELFF.

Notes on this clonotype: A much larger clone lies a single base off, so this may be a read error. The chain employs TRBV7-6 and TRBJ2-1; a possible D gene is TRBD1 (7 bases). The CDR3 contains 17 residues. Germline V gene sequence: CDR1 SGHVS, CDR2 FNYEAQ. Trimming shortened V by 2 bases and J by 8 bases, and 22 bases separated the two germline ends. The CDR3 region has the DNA TGTGCCAGCAGCTTAACGGGCGGGACAGAGGGGTACGATGAGCAGTTCTTC. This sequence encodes CASSLTGGTEGYDEQFF.

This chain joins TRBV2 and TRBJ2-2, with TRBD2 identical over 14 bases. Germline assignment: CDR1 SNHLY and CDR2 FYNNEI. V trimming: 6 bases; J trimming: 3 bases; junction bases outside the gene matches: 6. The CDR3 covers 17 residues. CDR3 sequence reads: CASSRTSGGHYTGELFF. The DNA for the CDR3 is TGTGCCAGCAGCAGGACTAGCGGGGGGCATTACACCGGGGAGCTGTTTTTT.